What follows are 11 T cell receptor beta chains derived from one specimen sequenced in a study of T-cell reconstitution after alpha-beta-depleted transplantation in children (dated by TCRdb to the mid-2010s). Library generation was performed with PCR. Instrument on record: Illumina HiSeq 2500. TCR library preparation used molecular barcoding, with unique molecular identifiers applied to normalize quantification of the TCRbeta repertoire. Clones were called with MiXCR by TCRdb after fastp trimmed the public reads at Q25, and only in-frame beta chains were retained. Identical CDR3 protein sequences are pooled into one entry, listed with their most common genes and DNA. Within this sample are about 230,000 distinct CDR3 sequences, with 9.7% of them counted one time only. Together, the top ten hold over 4.5% of the sample. Sequenced here: PBMCs from the stem cell graft donor, sampled from the stem cell graft. The receptors shown here come from a human donor who donated a stem cell graft to a child with SCID.

This clonotype was counted ten times or more. The chain carries TRBV2 and TRBJ2-7, with a weak D call TRBD2 (6 bases). The CDR3 totals 14 residues. Germline values: CDR1 SNHLY, CDR2 FYNNEI. Between the trimmed V and J ends, which lost 3 bases and 2 bases, there was a span of 11 bases. The CDR3 spells CASSEGRGTYEQYF. As DNA, the CDR3 is TGTGCCAGCAGTGAGGGCCGGGGGACCTACGAGCAGTACTTC. Together with reference TRBV2 and TRBJ2-7, the CDR3 gives the full variable domain: EPEVTQTPSHQVTQMGQEVILRCVPISNHLYFYWYRQILGQKVEFLVSFYNNEISEKSEIFDDQFSVERPDGSNFTLKIRSTKLEDSAMYFCASSEGRGTYEQYFGPGTRLTVT.

This clonotype was recorded many times. This chain connects TRBV7-9 to TRBJ2-7; TRBD1 or TRBD2 may be the D gene (6 bases each). Per germline, CDR1 SEHNR and CDR2 FQNEAQ (reference sequence). The CDR3 sequence is 14 residues long. The V end lost 5 bases, the J end lost 7 bases, and 18 bases lay between the germline ends. In DNA form, the CDR3 reads TGTGCCAGCAGCCTGGGGGGCAGTTTATGGGAGCAGTACTTC. Translation gives CASSLGGSLWEQYF.

This clonotype was recorded at least ten times. This rearrangement joins TRBV20-1 to TRBJ1-1; D may be TRBD1 (6 bases). This CDR3 comprises 14 residues. V was trimmed by 5 bases and J by 1 base, leaving 14 bases between them. Germline V gene lookup returns CDR1 DFQATT and CDR2 SNEGSKA (reference sequence). The CDR3 loop is CSASNRDPNTEAFF. The CDR3 DNA sequence: TGCAGTGCTTCGAACAGGGACCCGAACACTGAAGCTTTCTTT.

The chain links TRBV20-1 to TRBJ2-1; D gene unclear. The CDR3 extends over 14 amino acids. The V gene lost 0 bases and the J gene lost 5 bases, with 11 bases spanning the gap. Looked up from germline, CDR1 is DFQATT and CDR2 is SNEGSKA (reference sequence). This CDR3 is CSAREGSTDNEQFF. The CDR3 DNA is TGCAGTGCTAGAGAGGGTAGTACCGACAATGAGCAGTTCTTC.

This sequence joins TRBV3-1 and TRBJ1-1, with a tentative D call TRBD1 (5 bases). V was trimmed by 5 bases and J by 3 bases, leaving 19 bases between them. Germline V CDR1 and CDR2: LGHDT, YNNKEL (reference sequence). This CDR3 spans 16 amino acids. The CDR3 here is CASSFHPGHIHTEAFF. In nucleotides, the CDR3 is TGTGCCAGCAGCTTCCACCCTGGACACATTCACACTGAAGCTTTCTTT.

The chain uses TRBV20-1 and TRBJ2-5, with 8 bases identical to TRBD1. The V gene's germline CDR1 is DFQATT and CDR2 SNEGSKA (reference sequence). The CDR3 is 12 residues long. V shed 6 bases and J 5 bases; nucleotides not matched to a gene: 5. The CDR3 sequence is CSAMTGAETQYF. In DNA form, the CDR3 reads TGCAGTGCCATGACAGGGGCCGAGACCCAGTACTTC.

This clonotype was recorded a few times. At one end the junction does not follow the germline gene, possibly because of a read error. This chain joins TRBV12-3 or TRBV12-4 and TRBJ1-3; D may be TRBD1 (5 bases). CDR3 length: 18 residues. The DNA of the CDR3 is TGTGCCATCAGTTTAGGACGGGGGACGGTCAGCTCTGGAAACACCATATATTTT. Its translation: CAISLGRGTVSSGNTIYF.

This clonotype was counted ten times or more. The J gene is TRBJ2-1, the V gene TRBV24-1; TRBD1 matches 12 bases. The ends lost 3 bases at V and 0 bases at J; junction bases unmatched: 8. There are 19 residues in the CDR3. Germline V gene sequence: CDR1 KGHDR, CDR2 SFDVKD. CDR3 in amino acids: CATSDSGTGGAGSYNEQFF. The CDR3 region has the DNA TGTGCCACCAGTGATAGCGGGACAGGGGGCGCCGGCTCCTACAATGAGCAGTTCTTC.

This clonotype was detected many times. This chain uses TRBV5-5 with TRBJ1-5; D gene ambiguous. Per the germline V gene, CDR1 is SGHKS and CDR2 is YYEKEE (reference sequence). The V end lost 1 base, the J end lost 4 bases, and 15 bases lay between the germline ends. The CDR3 runs to 16 residues. In nucleotides, the CDR3 is TGTGCCAGCAGCTTGTCGAGCAACGGGAGGAATCAGCCCCAGCATTTT. Encoded protein: CASSLSSNGRNQPQHF. Looking up the rest from reference TRBV5-5 and TRBJ1-5 gives the full variable domain: DAGVTQSPTHLIKTRGQQVTLRCSPISGHKSVSWYQQVLGQGPQFIFQYYEKEERGRGNFPDRFSARQFPNYSSELNVNALLLGDSALYLCASSLSSNGRNQPQHFGDGTRLSIL.

This chain joins TRBV7-9 and TRBJ2-1; D assignment may be TRBD1 or TRBD2 (5 bases each). V was pared by 5 bases and J by 6 bases, with 8 bases between. The CDR3 spans 12 residues. The germline V gene has CDR1 SEHNR and CDR2 FQNEAQ (reference sequence). Here the CDR3 DNA reads TGTGCCAGCAGCCGGGACCTCAATGAGCAGTTCTTC. Its protein is CASSRDLNEQFF.

This clonotype appeared a few times. J is TRBJ1-4 and V is TRBV5-5; no clear D. Per germline, CDR1 SGHKS and CDR2 YYEKEE (reference sequence). Between the trimmed V and J ends, which lost 4 bases and 6 bases, there was a span of 7 bases. The CDR3 contains 12 residues. The CDR3 bases are TGTGCCAGCAGCGCTTTTGATGAAAAACTGTTTTTT. The encoded protein is CASSAFDEKLFF. The full variable domain, rest sourced from reference TRBV5-5 and TRBJ1-4, is DAGVTQSPTHLIKTRGQQVTLRCSPISGHKSVSWYQQVLGQGPQFIFQYYEKEERGRGNFPDRFSARQFPNYSSELNVNALLLGDSALYLCASSAFDEKLFFGSGTQLSVL.